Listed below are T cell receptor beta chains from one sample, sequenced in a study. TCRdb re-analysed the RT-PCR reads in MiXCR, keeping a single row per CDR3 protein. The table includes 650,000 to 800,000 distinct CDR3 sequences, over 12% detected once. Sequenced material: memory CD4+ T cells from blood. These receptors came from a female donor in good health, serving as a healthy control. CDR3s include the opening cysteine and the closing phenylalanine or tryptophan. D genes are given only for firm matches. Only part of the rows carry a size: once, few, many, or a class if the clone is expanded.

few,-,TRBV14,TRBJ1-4,TGTGCCAGCAGCCAAGAATCAGGACTCTCTAATGAAAAACTGTTTTTT,CASSQESGLSNEKLFF
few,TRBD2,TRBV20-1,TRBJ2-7,TGCAGTGCTCCCCCCTCGGGACTAGCGAAGTACGAGCAGTACTTC,CSAPPSGLAKYEQYF
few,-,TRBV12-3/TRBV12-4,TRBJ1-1,TGTGCCAGCAGTTTAGCGGTGGGGATGAATACTGAAGCTTTCTTT,CASSLAVGMNTEAFF
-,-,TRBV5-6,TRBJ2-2,TGTGCCAGCAGCTTCTGGCCTTCGAACACCGGGGAGCTGTTTTTT,CASSFWPSNTGELFF
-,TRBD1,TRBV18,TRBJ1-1,TGTGCCAGCTCAAGCCAAACAGGGGCGCGCGCTTTCTTT,CASSSQTGARAFF
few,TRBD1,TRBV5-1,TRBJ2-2,TGCGCCAGCAGCTTGACGACAGGGGGAACCGGGGAGCTGTTTTTT,CASSLTTGGTGELFF
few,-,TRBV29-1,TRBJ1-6,TGCAGCGTTGCTTCCGGAAATATGGATTCACCCCTCCACTTT,CSVASGNMDSPLHF
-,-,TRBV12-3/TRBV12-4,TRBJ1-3,TGTGCCAGCAGTAAAACAGGGCTCGGCGGAAACACCATATATTTT,CASSKTGLGGNTIYF
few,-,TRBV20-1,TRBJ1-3,TGCAGTGCCAAGGCGCAGGGAATTATGAACACCATATATTTT,CSAKAQGIMNTIYF
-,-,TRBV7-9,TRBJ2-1,TGTGCCAGCAGCTCCCTGACTTACAATGAGCAGTTCTTC,CASSSLTYNEQFF
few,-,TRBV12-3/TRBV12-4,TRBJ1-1,TGTGCCAGCAGCCGTACAGAAACGAACACTGAAGCTTTCTTT,CASSRTETNTEAFF
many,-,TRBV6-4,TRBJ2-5,TGTGCCAGCAGCCCCGAGGGGGGAGAGACCCAGTACTTC,CASSPEGGETQYF
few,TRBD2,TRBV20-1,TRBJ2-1,TGCAGTGCTACCACAATTATCCGACTAGCGGGAGTTGGGAATGAGCAGTTCTTC,CSATTIIRLAGVGNEQFF
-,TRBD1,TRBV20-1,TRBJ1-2,TGCAGTGCTAGAGAGGGACAGGGGATAATCTATGGCTACACCTTC,CSAREGQGIIYGYTF
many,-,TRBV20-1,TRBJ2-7,TGCAGTGCTTCCAAGAGGACTATTGAGGACGAGCAGTACTTC,CSASKRTIEDEQYF
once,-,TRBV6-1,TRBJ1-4,TGTGCCAGCAGTGGGGGGGTAACTAATGAAAAACTGTTTTTT,CASSGGVTNEKLFF
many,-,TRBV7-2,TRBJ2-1,TGTGCCAGCAGCTTAAATCAGGCAATAAATGAGCAGTTCTTC,CASSLNQAINEQFF
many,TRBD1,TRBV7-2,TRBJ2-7,TGTGCCAGCAGCTTAGCGGGACAGGGCCACGAGCAGTACTTC,CASSLAGQGHEQYF
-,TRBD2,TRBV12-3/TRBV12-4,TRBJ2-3,TGTGCCAGCAGAACTAGCGGGAGCGCAGATACGCAGTATTTT,CASRTSGSADTQYF
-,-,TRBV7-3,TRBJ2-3,TGTGCCAGCAGCTTAACAAGCCCAGATACGCAGTATTTT,CASSLTSPDTQYF
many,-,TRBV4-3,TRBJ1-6,TGCGCCAGCAGCCAAGATTTAATGAATTCACCCCTCCACTTT,CASSQDLMNSPLHF
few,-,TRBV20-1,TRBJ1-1,TGCAGTGCTAGAGATCGTTTATTGGGCACTGAAGCTTTCTTT,CSARDRLLGTEAFF